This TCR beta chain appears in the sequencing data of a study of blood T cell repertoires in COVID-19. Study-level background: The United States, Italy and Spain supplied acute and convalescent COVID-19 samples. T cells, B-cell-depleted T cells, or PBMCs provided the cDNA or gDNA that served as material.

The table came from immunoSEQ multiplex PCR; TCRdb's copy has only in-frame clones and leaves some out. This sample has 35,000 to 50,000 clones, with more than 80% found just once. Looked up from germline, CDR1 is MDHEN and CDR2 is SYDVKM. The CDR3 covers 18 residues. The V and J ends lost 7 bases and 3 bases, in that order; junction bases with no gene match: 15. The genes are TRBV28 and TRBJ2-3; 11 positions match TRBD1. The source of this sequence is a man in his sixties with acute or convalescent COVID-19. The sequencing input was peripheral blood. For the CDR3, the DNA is TGTGCCAGCACTCTGCCCGGGACAGGGGGTTGGTGGACAGATACGCAGTATTTT. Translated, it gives CASTLPGTGGWWTDTQYF.